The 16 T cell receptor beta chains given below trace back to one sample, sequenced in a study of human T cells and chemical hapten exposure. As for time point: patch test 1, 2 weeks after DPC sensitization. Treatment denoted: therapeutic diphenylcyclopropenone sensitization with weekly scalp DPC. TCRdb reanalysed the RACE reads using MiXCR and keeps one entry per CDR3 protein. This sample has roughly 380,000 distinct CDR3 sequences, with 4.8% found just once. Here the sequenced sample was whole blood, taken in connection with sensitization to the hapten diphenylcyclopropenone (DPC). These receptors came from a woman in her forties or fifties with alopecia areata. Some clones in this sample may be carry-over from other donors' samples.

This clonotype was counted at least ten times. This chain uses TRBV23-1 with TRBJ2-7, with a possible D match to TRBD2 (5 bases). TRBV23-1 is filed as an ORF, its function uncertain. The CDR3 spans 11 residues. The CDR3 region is CANYLEVEQYF. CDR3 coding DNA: TGCGCAAACTATTTGGAGGTCGAGCAGTACTTC.

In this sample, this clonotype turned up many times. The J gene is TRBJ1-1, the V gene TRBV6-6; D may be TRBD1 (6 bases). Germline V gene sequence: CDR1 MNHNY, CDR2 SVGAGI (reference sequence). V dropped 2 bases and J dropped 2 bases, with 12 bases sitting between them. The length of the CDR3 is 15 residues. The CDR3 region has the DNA TGTGCCAGCAGTTACGGAGCGGGGGCTAACACTGAAGCTTTCTTT. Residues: CASSYGAGANTEAFF.

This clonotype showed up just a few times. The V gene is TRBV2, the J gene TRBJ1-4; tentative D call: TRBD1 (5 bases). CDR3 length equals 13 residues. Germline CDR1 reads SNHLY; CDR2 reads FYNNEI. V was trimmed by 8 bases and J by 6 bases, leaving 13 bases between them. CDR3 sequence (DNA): TGTGCCAGCTATTACGGGGCGGATGAAAAACTGTTTTTT. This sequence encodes CASYYGADEKLFF.

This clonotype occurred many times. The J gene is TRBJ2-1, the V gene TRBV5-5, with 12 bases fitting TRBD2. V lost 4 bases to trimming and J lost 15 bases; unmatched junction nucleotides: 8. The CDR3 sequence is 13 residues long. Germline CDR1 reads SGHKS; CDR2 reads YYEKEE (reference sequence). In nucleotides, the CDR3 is TGTGCCAGCAGCCCCCGGACTAGCGGGATCGGGTTCTTC. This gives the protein CASSPRTSGIGFF.

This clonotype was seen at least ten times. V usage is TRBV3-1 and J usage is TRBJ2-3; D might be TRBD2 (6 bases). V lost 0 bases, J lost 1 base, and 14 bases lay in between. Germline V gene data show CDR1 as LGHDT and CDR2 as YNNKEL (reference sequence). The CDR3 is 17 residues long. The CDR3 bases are TGTGCCAGCAGCCAAGAAGGAAGCGCTAGCGGCACAGATACGCAGTATTTT. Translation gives CASSQEGSASGTDTQYF.

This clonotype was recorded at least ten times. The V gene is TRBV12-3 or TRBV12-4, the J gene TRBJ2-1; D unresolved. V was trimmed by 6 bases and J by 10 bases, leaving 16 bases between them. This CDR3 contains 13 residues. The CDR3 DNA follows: TGTGCCAGCAGATCCCTTTTGCCGGACGAGCAGTTCTTC. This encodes CASRSLLPDEQFF.

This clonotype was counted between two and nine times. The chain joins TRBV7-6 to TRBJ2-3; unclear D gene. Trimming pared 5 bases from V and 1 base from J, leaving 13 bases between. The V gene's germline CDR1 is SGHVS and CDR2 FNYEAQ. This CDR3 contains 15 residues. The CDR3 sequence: CASSLGYSGTDTQYF. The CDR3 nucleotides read TGTGCCAGCAGCCTCGGTTATTCGGGCACAGATACGCAGTATTTT.

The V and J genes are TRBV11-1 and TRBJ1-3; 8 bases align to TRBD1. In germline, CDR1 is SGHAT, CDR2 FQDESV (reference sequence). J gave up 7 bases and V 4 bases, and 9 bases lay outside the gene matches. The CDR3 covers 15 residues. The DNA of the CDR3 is TGTGCCAGCAGCTATACCGGGACAGGAGGTAACACCATATATTTT. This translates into CASSYTGTGGNTIYF.

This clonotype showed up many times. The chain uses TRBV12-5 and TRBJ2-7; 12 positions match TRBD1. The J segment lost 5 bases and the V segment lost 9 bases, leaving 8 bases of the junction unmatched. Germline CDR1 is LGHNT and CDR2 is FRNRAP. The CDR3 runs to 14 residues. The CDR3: CASRSGTGGHEQYF. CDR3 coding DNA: TGTGCTAGCCGATCCGGGACAGGGGGCCACGAGCAGTACTTC.

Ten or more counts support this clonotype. The CDR3 region is CASSQMASAYEQYF. In nucleotides, the CDR3 is TGTGCCAGCAGCCAAATGGCTAGTGCCTACGAGCAGTACTTC. The chain couples TRBV7-2 to TRBJ2-7, with D unclear. Trimming pared 5 bases from V and 2 bases from J, leaving 13 bases between. Germline values: CDR1 SGHTA, CDR2 FQGNSA. This CDR3 comprises 14 residues.

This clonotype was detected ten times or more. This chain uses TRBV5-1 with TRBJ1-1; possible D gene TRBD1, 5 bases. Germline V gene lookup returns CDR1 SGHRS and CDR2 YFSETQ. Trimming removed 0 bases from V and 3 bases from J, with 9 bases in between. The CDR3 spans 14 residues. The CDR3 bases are TGCGCCAGCAGCTTGGTTGGGGGGTACACTGAAGCTTTCTTT. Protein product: CASSLVGGYTEAFF.

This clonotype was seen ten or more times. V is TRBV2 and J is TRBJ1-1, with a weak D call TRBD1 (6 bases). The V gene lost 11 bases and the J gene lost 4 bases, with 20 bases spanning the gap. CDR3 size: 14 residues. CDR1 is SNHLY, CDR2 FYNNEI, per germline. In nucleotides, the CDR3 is TGTGCCGGGCAGAGGGGAGGGGGGAGCACTGAAGCTTTCTTT. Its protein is CAGQRGGGSTEAFF.

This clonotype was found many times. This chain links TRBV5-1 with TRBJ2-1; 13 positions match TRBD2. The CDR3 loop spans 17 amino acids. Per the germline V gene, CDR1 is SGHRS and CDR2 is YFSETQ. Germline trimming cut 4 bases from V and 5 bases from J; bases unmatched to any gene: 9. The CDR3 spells CASSPTITSGRDNEQFF. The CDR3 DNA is TGCGCCAGCAGCCCGACTATCACTAGCGGGAGGGACAATGAGCAGTTCTTC.

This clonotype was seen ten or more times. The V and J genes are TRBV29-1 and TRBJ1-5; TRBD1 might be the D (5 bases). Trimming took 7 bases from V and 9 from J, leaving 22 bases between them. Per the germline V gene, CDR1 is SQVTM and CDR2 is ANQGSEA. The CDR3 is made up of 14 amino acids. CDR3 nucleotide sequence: TGCAGCGCCCACAGGCAGCACCGGTACGGGCCCCAGCATTTT. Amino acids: CSAHRQHRYGPQHF.

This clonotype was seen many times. As DNA, the CDR3 is TGTGCCAGCAGCCCCAGGGGGGTCCTGTCCTACGAGCAGTACTTC. Translated, it gives CASSPRGVLSYEQYF. The chain joins TRBV28 to TRBJ2-7; a possible D gene is TRBD1 (7 bases). CDR3 length: 15 amino acids. Trimming stripped 6 bases from V and 1 base from J, with 16 bases between. Germline CDR1 and CDR2: MDHEN and SYDVKM.

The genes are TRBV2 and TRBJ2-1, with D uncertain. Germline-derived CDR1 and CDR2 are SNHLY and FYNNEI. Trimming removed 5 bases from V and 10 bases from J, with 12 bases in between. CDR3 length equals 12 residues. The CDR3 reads CASSLRAGEQFF. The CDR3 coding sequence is TGTGCCAGCAGTCTACGGGCTGGGGAGCAGTTCTTC.